These T cell receptor beta chains were read from a single sample in a study of T cell repertoires and HLA-DP antigens. No antigens are known for them. Using immunoSEQ multiplex PCR, the repertoire was profiled, and TCRdb retains in-frame clones only, with some absent. Counted here are 65,000 to 95,000 clones, about 82% occurring once; the ten biggest clones make up about 1.6%. Sequencing was performed on CD4+ T cells from PBMCs. The receptors stem from a man in his fifties or sixties in good health and CMV-seronegative. CDR3s include the opening cysteine and the closing phenylalanine or tryptophan. Fields, in order: J gene, clone size, D gene, V gene, CDR3 DNA, CDR3 protein. A D gene is named only where the DNA matches it firmly. Clone sizes are given selectively: once, few, many, or a class where the clone is expanded.

>TRBJ1-5|NA|NA|TRBV7-9
TGTGCCAGCAGCTTAGCGCAGGAGGGAAATCAGCCCCAGCATTTT
CASSLAQEGNQPQHF
>TRBJ1-4|NA|NA|TRBV18
TGTGCCAGCTCCCGAGGCCAAGGTGAAAAACTGTTTTTT
CASSRGQGEKLFF
>TRBJ2-3|NA|TRBD1|TRBV14
TGTGCCAGCAGCCAACCTAGGACAGGCGGAGATACGCAGTATTTT
CASSQPRTGGDTQYF
>TRBJ2-2|NA|NA|TRBV7-2
TGTGCCAGCAGCTTATTAATTCGGGACACCGGGGAGCTGTTTTTT
CASSLLIRDTGELFF
>TRBJ1-3|NA|NA|TRBV11-2
TGTGCCAGCAGCTTAGCGACAGGCCGAAACACCATATATTTT
CASSLATGRNTIYF
>TRBJ2-3|NA|TRBD1|TRBV18
TGTGCCAGCTCACCCCCCGGGACAGGGGCAGATACGCAGTATTTT
CASSPPGTGADTQYF
>TRBJ1-5|once|TRBD1|TRBV5-1
TGCGCCAGCAGCTCAAACCGGGACAGAAATCAGCCCCAGCATTTT
CASSSNRDRNQPQHF
>TRBJ2-5|NA|NA|TRBV6-6
TGTGCCAGCTGGACGAGGGAGACCCAGTACTTC
CASWTRETQYF
>TRBJ1-2|NA|TRBD1|TRBV28
TGTGCCAGCATCCCATGGACAGGGGGCTGGAGGGGCTATGGCTGCACCTTC
CASIPWTGGWRGYGCTF
>TRBJ2-1|NA|NA|TRBV25-1
TGTGCCAGCAGTGGGTCCCATGGGGAGCAGTTCTTC
CASSGSHGEQFF
>TRBJ1-6|NA|NA|TRBV7-2
TGTGCCAGCAGCTCCTCGGGGCAGGCGGGTTCACCCCTCCACTTT
CASSSSGQAGSPLHF
>TRBJ1-2|NA|NA|TRBV9
TGTGCCAGCAGCGTATCAGGGAAGGGGTATGGCTACACCTTC
CASSVSGKGYGYTF
>TRBJ2-3|few|NA|TRBV5-4
TGTGCCAGCAGCTTGGGACTAGAGGGGCGGGGTACGCAGTATTTT
CASSLGLEGRGTQYF
>TRBJ2-2|NA|NA|TRBV5-1
TGCGCCAGCAGCGAGGGACTCGCCGTTACCGGGGAGCTGTTTTTT
CASSEGLAVTGELFF
>TRBJ2-6|NA|NA|TRBV2
TGTGCCAGCAGCCGGGGAACTCTGGAAGCCAACGTCCTGACTTTC
CASSRGTLEANVLTF
>TRBJ1-2|NA|TRBD1|TRBV5-4
TGTGCCAGCAGCCTTCGACAGGGAGGGATAGGTGGCTACACCTTC
CASSLRQGGIGGYTF
>TRBJ2-3|NA|TRBD2|TRBV7-2
TGTGCCAGCAGCGGACTAGCGGGGGGGCCCGTCACAGATACGCAGTATTTT
CASSGLAGGPVTDTQYF
>TRBJ2-3|NA|NA|TRBV9
TGTGCCAGTGGGGGGTTACCCACAGATACGCAGTATTTT
CASGGLPTDTQYF
>TRBJ1-1|NA|NA|TRBV11-2
TGTGCCAGCAGCTCAGAAATAGAGGGGACTCAAACTTTCTTT
CASSSEIEGTQTFF
>TRBJ2-7|NA|TRBD1|TRBV5-1
TGCGCCAGCAGCTCGTCGGGACAGTTCTCCTACGAGCAGTACTTC
CASSSSGQFSYEQYF
>TRBJ1-4|NA|NA|TRBV19
TGTGCCAGTAGTATCAGAGGGGAAAAACTGTTTTTT
CASSIRGEKLFF
>TRBJ1-2|NA|NA|TRBV10-1
TGCGCCAGCAGTCCGGGACCAAAAGGGTATGGCTACACCTTC
CASSPGPKGYGYTF
>TRBJ1-1|NA|NA|TRBV19
TGTGCCAGTAGTAAGTGGCAGACGAACACTGAAGCTTTCTTT
CASSKWQTNTEAFF